This TCR beta chain came from a study of cytomegalovirus exposure and HLA in healthy donors. The germline V and J ends were trimmed by 0 bases and 0 bases, with 16 bases remaining between them. CDR1 and CDR2 from the germline V gene are SGHRS and YFSETQ. The CDR3 has 18 residues. Study-wide results and caveats: According to a later analysis, donors in an Asian-associated ancestry cluster reportedly had fewer N-insertions than the roughly 720-donor mean. Most of the TCR beta V segments (in an earlier analysis) were productive either about 87% or about 30% of the time.

This PCR relied on a set of 60 Vbeta primers and 13 Jbeta primers. The data were produced by immunoSEQ multiplex PCR, yet TCRdb's version contains in-frame clones alone and is incomplete. This repertoire shows fewer than 120,000 clones, more than 75% found once; its top ten account for about 1.8%. Concerning this clone itself: Its specificity is not known.

Material: PBMCs. This receptor was taken from a man aged 35-49 years in good health and CMV-seronegative. The chain couples TRBV5-1 to TRBJ2-1; D might be TRBD1 (6 bases). The CDR3 coding sequence is TGCGCCAGCAGCTTGGTCACAGGGACCTTCAGCTCCTACAATGAGCAGTTCTTC. It specifies CASSLVTGTFSSYNEQFF.